Shown below are 5 T cell receptor beta chains from a single sample sequenced in a study of blood T cells in healthy people across ages (dated by TCRdb to between 2015 and 2017). Preparation of the library involved 5' RACE. TCRdb names Illumina HiSeq 2500 as the instrument used. A second roughly 7 to 11 cycle PCR used a sample-barcoded 5' primer and a J-beta primer mix. Starting from the raw public reads, TCRdb applied fastp trimming at Q25, assembled clones with MiXCR and retained in-frame beta chains. CDR3 protein sequences are deduplicated, and each keeps its most common genes and DNA. Here the sample has about 780,000 distinct CDR3 sequences; roughly 60% occur a single time. Around a quarter of the sample is in the top ten clones. The source material was blood. The receptor source for this set is a man aged 25-45 years in good health.

This clonotype was detected once. The rearrangement links TRBV20-1 to TRBJ1-4; 11 positions agree with TRBD1. Germline values: CDR1 DFQATT, CDR2 SNEGSKA (reference sequence). This CDR3 is built from 17 residues. The junction had 4 bases not matched to a gene; V was cut back by 1 base and J by 0 bases. The DNA for the CDR3 is TGCAGTGCTAGAGCCGGGACAGGGGGGACAACTAATGAAAAACTGTTTTTT. Translation gives CSARAGTGGTTNEKLFF.

This chain's CDR3 is CASSYALAGGSTDTQYF. The CDR3 DNA follows: TGTGCCAGCAGTTATGCCCTAGCGGGGGGGAGCACAGATACGCAGTATTTT. The V and J genes are TRBV6-2 or TRBV6-3 and TRBJ2-3; 12 bases agree with TRBD2. The CDR3 length is 17 residues. J lost 0 bases, V lost 3 bases, and 4 bases had no gene match. CDR1 and CDR2 (germline): MNHEY, SVGEGT.

The rearrangement joins TRBV6-5 to TRBJ2-5, with D maybe TRBD1 (5 bases). Gene TRBJ2-7 matches the end of the DNA better, so the J call may be wrong. Per the germline V gene, CDR1 is MNHEY and CDR2 is SVGAGI. CDR3 length: 11 amino acids. DNA for the CDR3: TGTGCCATGCAGGGTCCCACCGAGCAGTACTTC. Protein product: CAMQGPTEQYF.

The rearrangement joins TRBV29-1 to TRBJ2-7; no clear D. The CDR3 has 11 residues. V lost 6 bases, J lost 4 bases, and 10 bases lay in between. Looked up from germline, CDR1 is SQVTM and CDR2 is ANQGSEA. The CDR3 is CSVENDYEQYF. Here the CDR3 DNA reads TGCAGCGTGGAAAATGATTACGAGCAGTACTTC.

J is TRBJ1-2 and V is TRBV6-5; D gene ambiguous. Per germline, CDR1 MNHEY and CDR2 SVGAGI. The length of the CDR3 is 13 residues. V was cut by 2 bases and J by 4 bases, with 8 bases left in between. The CDR3 is CASSYATSYGYTF. CDR3 sequence (DNA): TGTGCCAGCAGTTACGCTACTAGCTATGGCTACACCTTC.